A single sample gave rise to the 19 T cell receptor beta chains below, sequenced in a study of HIV-infected patients and healthy controls. A single record per CDR3 protein comes from TCRdb applying MiXCR to the 5' RACE reads. The sample has some 67,000 distinct CDR3 sequences; roughly 16% are singletons. The sample comprised CD4+ T cells from blood. These receptors were collected from a human donor in good health.

The V and J genes are TRBV5-3 and TRBJ2-1; unclear D gene. TRBV5-3 is an ORF, with its function uncertain. This CDR3 spans 11 amino acids. The V gene lost 0 bases and the J gene lost 7 bases, with 2 bases spanning the gap. CDR3 sequence: CARSLENEQFF. The CDR3 DNA is TGTGCCAGAAGCTTGGAGAATGAGCAGTTCTTC.

This chain uses TRBV3-1 with TRBJ1-6; unclear D gene. The CDR3 sequence is 14 residues long. The V and J ends lost 1 base and 0 bases respectively, with 1 base between them. Germline lookup yields CDR1 LGHDT and CDR2 YNNKEL (reference sequence). The CDR3 protein is CASSQGSYNSPLHF. For the CDR3, the DNA is TGTGCCAGCAGCCAAGGCTCCTATAATTCACCCCTCCACTTT.

The CDR3: CASSLGDRDGAEAFF. In nucleotides, the CDR3 is TGTGCCAGCAGCTTGGGGGACAGGGACGGGGCTGAAGCTTTCTTT. This rearrangement joins TRBV5-5 to TRBJ1-1; 9 positions match TRBD1. The ends lost 0 bases at V and 6 bases at J; junction bases unmatched: 6. CDR3 length: 15 amino acids. Germline V CDR1 and CDR2: SGHKS, YYEKEE (reference sequence).

This chain joins TRBV29-1 and TRBJ2-5, with 12 nucleotides matching TRBD2. This CDR3 contains 13 residues. Germline trimming cut 6 bases from V and 2 bases from J; bases unmatched to any gene: 1. Germline V CDR1 and CDR2: SQVTM, ANQGSEA. The CDR3 reads CSVGLAGQETQYF. CDR3 nucleotides: TGCAGCGTCGGACTAGCGGGACAAGAGACCCAGTACTTC.

A few counts support this clonotype. The V gene is TRBV18, the J gene TRBJ2-5; TRBD1 agrees at 9 bases. This CDR3 is built from 16 residues. Germline V gene data show CDR1 as KGHSH and CDR2 as LQKENI. J lost 5 bases, V lost 0 bases, and 7 bases had no gene match. The CDR3 bases are TGTGCCAGCTCACCACCTTGGGGGACAGGGACGGAGACCCAGTACTTC. Translation: CASSPPWGTGTETQYF. Complete variable domain (other parts from reference TRBV18 and TRBJ2-5): NAGVMQNPRHLVRRRGQEARLRCSPMKGHSHVYWYRQLPEEGLKFMVYLQKENIIDESGMPKERFSAEFPKEGPSILRIQQVVRGDSAAYFCASSPPWGTGTETQYFGPGTRLLVL.

This clonotype was seen repeatedly, ten times or more. J is TRBJ1-2 and V is TRBV29-1; D perhaps matches TRBD1 (5 bases). CDR3 length: 11 amino acids. The germline V gene has CDR1 SQVTM and CDR2 ANQGSEA. Trimming left V 2 bases short and J 8 bases short, with 9 bases between. The CDR3 is CSVEQGGGYTF. The CDR3 bases are TGCAGCGTTGAACAGGGCGGCGGCTACACCTTC.

The chain is built from TRBV5-1 and TRBJ2-5; 8 nucleotides agree with TRBD2. Germline V CDR1 and CDR2: SGHRS, YFSETQ. This CDR3 has 14 amino acids. Trimming removed 6 bases from V and 2 bases from J; junction bases left unmatched: 6. The CDR3 nucleotides read TGCGCCAGCAACCTAGCGGGTAGACAAGAGACCCAGTACTTC. Its protein is CASNLAGRQETQYF. Drawing the rest from reference TRBV5-1 and TRBJ2-5, the complete variable domain is KAGVTQTPRYLIKTRGQQVTLSCSPISGHRSVSWYQQTPGQGLQFLFEYFSETQRNKGNFPGRFSGRQFSNSRSEMNVSTLELGDSALYLCASNLAGRQETQYFGPGTRLLVL.

The rearrangement uses TRBV7-9 and TRBJ2-3; the D gene is possibly TRBD2 (10 bases). CDR1 and CDR2 (germline): SEHNR, FQNEAQ (reference sequence). V was shortened by 3 bases and J by 8 bases, with 39 bases between the two germline ends. The CDR3 length is 22 residues. CDR3 sequence (DNA): TGTGCCAGCAGCTTCGCGTCAACAGGGGGCTTTGTGTGGACTAGCGGATTAGGTACGCAGTATTTT. Residues: CASSFASTGGFVWTSGLGTQYF.

This clonotype has just a few counts. The V and J genes are TRBV14 and TRBJ2-3; D not resolved. Germline-derived CDR1 and CDR2 are SGHDN and FVKESK. The V end was cut by 2 bases, the J end by 7 bases, with 7 bases between. The CDR3 spans 12 residues. CDR3 region: CASSQLHHTQYF. CDR3 DNA: TGTGCCAGCAGCCAATTACACCATACGCAGTATTTT.

This clonotype occurred a few times. The chain is built from TRBV2 and TRBJ2-3; D is ambiguous. The V and J ends lost 7 bases and 2 bases respectively, with 10 bases between them. Germline CDR1 SNHLY, CDR2 FYNNEI. The CDR3 is 13 residues long. The CDR3: CASTQRHTDTQYF. The DNA for the CDR3 is TGTGCCAGCACCCAGCGCCACACAGATACGCAGTATTTT.

This clonotype came up a few times. This sequence joins TRBV7-2 and TRBJ1-2; possibly TRBD1 for D (6 bases). CDR1 and CDR2 from the germline V gene are SGHTA and FQGNSA. The ends were cut back, 3 bases at V and 7 bases at J, with 21 bases in the middle. CDR3 size: 16 residues. The CDR3: CASSFSYGTSGAGYTF. CDR3 sequence (DNA): TGTGCCAGCAGCTTTTCCTACGGGACAAGTGGAGCTGGCTACACCTTC.

The chain couples TRBV7-2 to TRBJ2-5; 8 nucleotides line up with TRBD2. Germline CDR1 reads SGHTA; CDR2 reads FQGNSA. The CDR3 is 14 residues long. After removal of 4 bases from V and 4 bases from J, the junction contained 5 bases not matched to a gene. The CDR3 nucleotides read TGTGCCAGCAGCTCAGGACTAGCCCCAGAGACCCAGTACTTC. This codes for CASSSGLAPETQYF.

V usage is TRBV14 and J usage is TRBJ1-1; no definite D call. This CDR3 has 14 amino acids. CDR1 and CDR2 from the germline V gene are SGHDN and FVKESK. With 0 bases removed from V and 2 bases from J, the gap between germline ends came to 7 bases. The CDR3 nucleotides read TGTGCCAGCAGCCAAGAAGCCACAAACACTGAAGCTTTCTTT. It codes for CASSQEATNTEAFF.

This clonotype has only a few counts. DNA for the CDR3: TGCAGTGCATACAGGGACGAGCAGTACTTC. It translates to CSAYRDEQYF. The chain couples TRBV20-1 to TRBJ2-7; weak D call: TRBD1 (6 bases). From germline, CDR1 is DFQATT and CDR2 SNEGSKA (reference sequence). The CDR3 has 10 amino acids. Trimming cost V 6 bases and J 5 bases, with 8 bases left between them.

V and J are TRBV6-1 and TRBJ2-1; either TRBD1 or TRBD2 may supply D (5 bases each). The CDR3 is 14 residues long. Germline V lookup: CDR1 MNHNS, CDR2 SASEGT. The V and J ends lost 11 bases and 8 bases respectively, with 22 bases between them. The CDR3 protein is CAGTEPGRLDEQFF. The CDR3 DNA is TGTGCCGGCACCGAACCGGGACGACTGGATGAGCAGTTCTTC.

This chain uses TRBV18 with TRBJ2-1; the D gene is possibly TRBD2 (6 bases). Trimming removed 1 base from V and 4 bases from J, with 14 bases in between. The germline CDR1 and CDR2 sequences are KGHSH and LQKENI. This CDR3 spans 16 amino acids. The CDR3: CASSPRWEEAYNEQFF. For the CDR3, the DNA is TGTGCCAGCTCACCACGGTGGGAGGAGGCATACAATGAGCAGTTCTTC. The complete variable domain, with remaining parts taken from reference TRBV18 and TRBJ2-1, reads NAGVMQNPRHLVRRRGQEARLRCSPMKGHSHVYWYRQLPEEGLKFMVYLQKENIIDESGMPKERFSAEFPKEGPSILRIQQVVRGDSAAYFCASSPRWEEAYNEQFFGPGTRLTVL.

This clonotype has more than one count but fewer than ten. The chain carries TRBV6-6 and TRBJ1-6; maybe TRBD1 (5 bases). Trimming took off 5 bases at V and 7 bases at J, with 15 bases between the two ends. The CDR3 loop spans 15 amino acids. Germline V gives CDR1 MNHNY, CDR2 SVGAGI (reference sequence). This CDR3 is CASSDAGRENSPLHF. The CDR3 nucleotides read TGTGCCAGCAGTGATGCGGGACGGGAGAATTCACCCCTCCACTTT.

This chain uses TRBV7-9 with TRBJ1-4, with no clear D. The V gene lost 1 base and the J gene lost 2 bases, with 5 bases spanning the gap. Germline lookup yields CDR1 SEHNR and CDR2 FQNEAQ (reference sequence). CDR3 size: 14 residues. The CDR3 reads CASSLVGTNEKLFF. The CDR3 nucleotides are TGTGCCAGCAGCTTAGTTGGGACTAATGAAAAACTGTTTTTT. The entire variable domain, with the rest obtained from reference TRBV7-9 and TRBJ1-4, is as follows: DTGVSQNPRHKITKRGQNVTFRCDPISEHNRLYWYRQTLGQGPEFLTYFQNEAQLEKSRLLSDRFSAERPKGSFSTLEIQRTEQGDSAMYLCASSLVGTNEKLFFGSGTQLSVL.

The rearrangement links TRBV19 to TRBJ2-1, with a tentative D call TRBD1 (6 bases). V dropped 2 bases and J dropped 6 bases, with 17 bases sitting between them. The length of the CDR3 is 16 residues. Germline V gives CDR1 LNHDA, CDR2 SQIVND (reference sequence). CDR3 in amino acids: CASSIPRDKLTNEQFF. CDR3 nucleotides: TGTGCCAGTAGTATACCCCGGGACAAACTTACCAATGAGCAGTTCTTC.